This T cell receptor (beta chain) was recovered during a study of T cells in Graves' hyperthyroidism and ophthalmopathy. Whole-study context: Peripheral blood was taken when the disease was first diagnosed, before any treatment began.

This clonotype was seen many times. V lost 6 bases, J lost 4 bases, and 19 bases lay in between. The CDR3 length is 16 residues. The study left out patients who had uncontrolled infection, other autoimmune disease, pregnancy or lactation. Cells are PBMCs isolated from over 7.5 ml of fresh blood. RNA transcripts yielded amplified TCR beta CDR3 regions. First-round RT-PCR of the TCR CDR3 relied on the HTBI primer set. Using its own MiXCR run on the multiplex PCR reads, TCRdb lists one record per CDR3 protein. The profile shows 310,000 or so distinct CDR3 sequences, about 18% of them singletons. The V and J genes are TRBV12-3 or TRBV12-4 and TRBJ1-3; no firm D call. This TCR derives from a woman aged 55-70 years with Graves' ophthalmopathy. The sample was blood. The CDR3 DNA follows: TGTGCCAGCAGGACCATACAAGGCTTTTGGGGAAACACCATATATTTT. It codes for CASRTIQGFWGNTIYF.